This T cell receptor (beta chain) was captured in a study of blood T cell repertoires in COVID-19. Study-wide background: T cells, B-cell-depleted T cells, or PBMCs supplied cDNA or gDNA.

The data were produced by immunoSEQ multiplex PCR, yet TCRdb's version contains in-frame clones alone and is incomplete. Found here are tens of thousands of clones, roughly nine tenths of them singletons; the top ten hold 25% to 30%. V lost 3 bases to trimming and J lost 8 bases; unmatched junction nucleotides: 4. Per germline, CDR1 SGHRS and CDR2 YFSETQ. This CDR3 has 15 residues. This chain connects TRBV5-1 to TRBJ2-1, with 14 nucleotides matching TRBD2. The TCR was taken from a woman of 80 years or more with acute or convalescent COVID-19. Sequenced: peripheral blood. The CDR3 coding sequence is TGCGCCAGCAGCTCCGGGACTAGCGGGGGAGATGAGCAGTTCTTC. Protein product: CASSSGTSGGDEQFF.